One sample yielded the 22 T cell receptor beta chains listed below, sequenced in a study of healthy donors' naive CD4 and CD8 T cells. Each TCR library used around 500 ng of total RNA and a linear amplification protocol. Each CDR3 protein gets one entry after TCRdb re-called the reads with MiXCR. There are approximately 180,000 distinct CDR3 sequences in the sample; about four fifths occur only once, and 2% to 2.5% lies in the top ten. The sequencing input was naive CD4+ and CD8+ T cells sorted from blood, pooled from several donors. Receptors were obtained from a pool of human donors in good health; the sample pools cells from several healthy donors.

Only a few counts were recorded for this clonotype. The chain couples TRBV19 to TRBJ1-2; tentatively, D is TRBD1 (6 bases). Germline assignment: CDR1 LNHDA and CDR2 SQIVND (reference sequence). There are 12 residues in the CDR3. The V end lost 7 bases, the J end lost 8 bases, and 14 bases lay between the germline ends. The CDR3 DNA reads as TGTGCCAGTACCGCGGACAGCTACGGCTACACCTTC. It translates to CASTADSYGYTF.

J is TRBJ2-4 and V is TRBV6-2 or TRBV6-3, with 7 bases lining up with TRBD2. The CDR3 is 15 residues long. The junction had 4 bases not matched to a gene; V was cut back by 2 bases and J by 3 bases. The germline CDR1 and CDR2 sequences are MNHEY and SVGEGT. CDR3 in amino acids: CASSYGGGLKNIQYF. The DNA of the CDR3 is TGTGCCAGCAGTTACGGCGGGGGACTCAAAAACATTCAGTACTTC.

J is TRBJ1-1 and V is TRBV6-1; 7 nucleotides agree with TRBD1. The ends lost 3 bases at V and 0 bases at J; junction bases unmatched: 4. The CDR3 is made up of 15 amino acids. Germline V gene lookup returns CDR1 MNHNS and CDR2 SASEGT. CDR3 protein: CASSDPGTVNTEAFF. The CDR3 nucleotides read TGTGCCAGCAGTGACCCCGGGACAGTGAACACTGAAGCTTTCTTT.

The V and J genes are TRBV24-1 and TRBJ2-6; D gene ambiguous. In germline, CDR1 is KGHDR, CDR2 SFDVKD. This CDR3 spans 13 amino acids. The ends were cut back, 9 bases at V and 1 base at J, with 6 bases in the middle. The CDR3 reads CATSTSGANVLTF. CDR3 coding DNA: TGTGCCACCTCTACTTCTGGGGCCAACGTCCTGACTTTC.

This clonotype was seen a handful of times. The chain recombines TRBV11-2 with TRBJ1-1, with 12 bases matching TRBD1. V shed 2 bases and J 5 bases; nucleotides not matched to a gene: 9. The CDR3 contains 17 residues. Germline V gives CDR1 SGHAT, CDR2 FQNNGV. In DNA form, the CDR3 reads TGTGCCAGCAGCTTAACCGGGGACAGGGGGCTTAGGACTGAAGCTTTCTTT. Translating it yields CASSLTGDRGLRTEAFF.

This clonotype was recorded once. This chain joins TRBV10-3 and TRBJ2-7; the D gene is possibly TRBD1 (5 bases). The ends were cut back, 10 bases at V and 2 bases at J, with 15 bases in the middle. CDR1 is ENHRY and CDR2 is SYGVKD in the germline V gene. The CDR3 contains 13 residues. CDR3 sequence (DNA): TGTGCCAGCCAGGACATCGACACCTACGAGCAGTACTTC. It translates to CASQDIDTYEQYF.

This clonotype showed up just a few times. The chain combines TRBV4-2 with TRBJ2-1; 9 bases are shared with TRBD2. The length of the CDR3 is 14 residues. Germline-derived CDR1 and CDR2 are LGHNA and YNFKEQ. Trimming took 0 bases from V and 6 from J; bases not matched to a gene: 0. The CDR3 sequence: CASSQEREGNEQFF. As DNA, the CDR3 is TGTGCCAGCAGCCAAGAGCGGGAGGGCAATGAGCAGTTCTTC.

The chain has TRBV20-1 and TRBJ1-2; TRBD1 matches at 7 bases. CDR3 length: 14 amino acids. Unmatched junction bases numbered 6, after V lost 5 bases and J lost 0 bases. Germline CDR1 is DFQATT and CDR2 is SNEGSKA (reference sequence). Written as DNA, the CDR3 is TGCAGTGCTCAAACAGGGGTGGCTAACTATGGCTACACCTTC. Its protein product is CSAQTGVANYGYTF.

The chain combines TRBV10-3 with TRBJ1-1, with 8 bases fitting TRBD1. The CDR3 has 14 amino acids. V lost 6 bases, J lost 2 bases, and 5 bases stayed unmatched. Germline V gives CDR1 ENHRY, CDR2 SYGVKD. The CDR3, as DNA: TGTGCCATCAGCAAACAGGGGGGAAACACTGAAGCTTTCTTT. Protein product: CAISKQGGNTEAFF.

V and J are TRBV20-1 and TRBJ2-7, with D perhaps matching TRBD2 (6 bases). Trimming stripped 0 bases from V and 4 bases from J, with 10 bases between. Looked up from germline, CDR1 is DFQATT and CDR2 is SNEGSKA (reference sequence). The CDR3 spans 13 residues. The CDR3, as DNA: TGCAGTGCTAGAGATCGCGGGATGTACGAGCAGTACTTC. Translated: CSARDRGMYEQYF.

The J gene is TRBJ2-7, the V gene TRBV27; D is perhaps TRBD1 or TRBD2 (5 bases each). The CDR3 loop spans 14 amino acids. Trimming stripped 3 bases from V and 2 bases from J, with 11 bases between. Germline V gene data show CDR1 as MNHEY and CDR2 as SMNVEV (reference sequence). The DNA for the CDR3 is TGTGCCAGCAGTTTCGCACGGGGCGCCTACGAGCAGTACTTC. Protein sequence: CASSFARGAYEQYF.

The chain is built from TRBV27 and TRBJ1-6, with unresolved D. The CDR3 sequence is 15 residues long. The V end lost 5 bases, the J end lost 6 bases, and 14 bases lay between the germline ends. Germline lookup yields CDR1 MNHEY and CDR2 SMNVEV (reference sequence). In DNA, the CDR3 is TGTGCCAGCAGTGGCTCCGGGAATTCTAATTCACCCCTCCACTTT. Protein: CASSGSGNSNSPLHF.

V is TRBV27 and J is TRBJ2-3; D remains unclear. The CDR3 has 14 residues. Trimming stripped 6 bases from V and 3 bases from J, with 13 bases between. Germline CDR1 reads MNHEY; CDR2 reads SMNVEV (reference sequence). CDR3 DNA sequence: TGTGCCAGCAGAGAGGCCCGGTGGACAGATACGCAGTATTTT. Translating it yields CASREARWTDTQYF.

The V gene is TRBV6-6, the J gene TRBJ1-3; D gene uncertain. This CDR3 region has 11 residues. The V gene's germline CDR1 is MNHNY and CDR2 SVGAGI (reference sequence). Trimming cost V 6 bases and J 9 bases, with 9 bases left between them. CDR3 amino acids: CASSRASTIYF. CDR3 nucleotide sequence: TGTGCCAGCAGCCGGGCCAGCACCATATATTTT.

In its sample, this clonotype was seen a few times. The chain couples TRBV5-6 to TRBJ2-7; unclear D gene. The CDR3 consists of 15 residues. V dropped 7 bases and J dropped 0 bases, with 17 bases sitting between them. Germline lookup yields CDR1 SGHDT and CDR2 YYEEEE. The CDR3 nucleotides are TGTGCCAGCTACCACCCTGGGAAAAGCTCCTACGAGCAGTACTTC. Its translation is CASYHPGKSSYEQYF.

The chain uses TRBV15 and TRBJ2-5; D is ambiguous. There are 13 residues in the CDR3. Germline values: CDR1 LNHNV, CDR2 YYDKDF (reference sequence). The V end lost 3 bases, the J end lost 5 bases, and 10 bases lay between the germline ends. The DNA of the CDR3 is TGTGCCACCAGCAGCGGCAGCCAGGAGACCCAGTACTTC. This sequence encodes CATSSGSQETQYF.

J is TRBJ2-7 and V is TRBV10-3; 8 bases are a match to TRBD2. Germline-derived CDR1 and CDR2 are ENHRY and SYGVKD. V gave up 9 bases and J gave up 0 bases; unmatched junction bases: 7. CDR3 size: 14 residues. The CDR3 DNA sequence: TGTGCCATGAATAGCGGGGAGAGCTCCTACGAGCAGTACTTC. This sequence encodes CAMNSGESSYEQYF.

V and J are TRBV29-1 and TRBJ1-3, with D perhaps matching TRBD1 (5 bases). The CDR3 covers 14 residues. Looked up from germline, CDR1 is SQVTM and CDR2 is ANQGSEA. The ends were cut back, 6 bases at V and 4 bases at J, with 16 bases in the middle. The CDR3 nucleotides read TGCAGCGTGGGGACGGGACGCCTAGGAAACACCATATATTTT. It translates to CSVGTGRLGNTIYF.

The chain combines TRBV27 with TRBJ2-7, with D unclear. Germline loops: CDR1 MNHEY, CDR2 SMNVEV (reference sequence). V shed 5 bases and J shed 3 bases, with 14 bases lying between them. CDR3 length equals 14 residues. The CDR3 DNA follows: TGTGCCAGCAGTCCCCTTCAACAGAACTACGAGCAGTACTTC. Its translation: CASSPLQQNYEQYF.

The table lists this clonotype with a few counts. As DNA, the CDR3 is TGCAGCGTTGTAATGACAGATAACACTGAAGCTTTCTTT. Protein: CSVVMTDNTEAFF. The chain has TRBV29-1 and TRBJ1-1; D might be TRBD1 (5 bases). In germline, CDR1 is SQVTM, CDR2 ANQGSEA. The V end lost 4 bases, the J end lost 2 bases, and 11 bases lay between the germline ends. The CDR3 is 13 amino acids.

The chain combines TRBV11-2 with TRBJ2-3; D may match TRBD1 or TRBD2 (6 bases each). The CDR3 covers 15 residues. Germline values: CDR1 SGHAT, CDR2 FQNNGV. Trimming shortened V by 1 base and J by 5 bases, and 13 bases separated the two germline ends. CDR3: CASSLVGGHVDTQYF. CDR3 sequence (DNA): TGTGCCAGCAGCTTAGTTGGGGGGCATGTAGATACGCAGTATTTT. Drawing the rest from reference TRBV11-2 and TRBJ2-3, the complete variable domain is EAGVAQSPRYKIIEKRQSVAFWCNPISGHATLYWYQQILGQGPKLLIQFQNNGVVDDSQLPKDRFSAERLKGVDSTLKIQPAKLEDSAVYLCASSLVGGHVDTQYFGPGTRLTVL.

The gene calls are TRBV30 and TRBJ2-3, with D hard to call. The CDR3 runs to 13 residues. V lost 5 bases to trimming and J lost 6 bases, with 15 bases between them. From germline, CDR1 is GTSNPN and CDR2 SVGIG (reference sequence). CDR3 region: CAWLEKGADTQYF. CDR3 nucleotide sequence: TGTGCCTGGCTAGAAAAGGGTGCGGATACGCAGTATTTT.